The 9 T cell receptor beta chains listed next were all sequenced from one sample in a study of blood T cells in healthy people across ages. Then a second PCR, running about 6 to 12 cycles, was carried out with a sample-barcoded 5' primer and a J-beta primer mix. TCRdb reprocessed the 5' RACE reads with MiXCR, giving one entry per CDR3 protein. This table has fewer than 800,000 distinct CDR3 sequences, 49% appearing once. The source material was blood. The source is an older woman in good health.

The chain couples TRBV20-1 to TRBJ2-5; 12 bases align to TRBD2. V dropped 7 bases and J dropped 4; count of bases not matched to a gene: 10. This CDR3 contains 15 residues. CDR1 and CDR2 (germline): DFQATT, SNEGSKA (reference sequence). Here the CDR3 DNA reads TGCAGTGTCAATCCCCGACTAGCGGGAGTAGAGACCCAGTACTTC. The encoded protein is CSVNPRLAGVETQYF.

This clonotype was seen many times. The chain recombines TRBV7-7 with TRBJ2-1; D possibly uses TRBD1 or TRBD2 (5 bases each). Germline CDR1 reads SSHAT; CDR2 reads FNYEAQ (reference sequence). The CDR3 is 13 residues long. Trimming left V 2 bases short and J 13 bases short, with 15 bases between. The CDR3 coding sequence is TGTGCCAGCAGCTTACAGGGACGGCTCTCTCAGTTCTTC. Amino acids: CASSLQGRLSQFF.

The rearrangement uses TRBV27 and TRBJ2-7; TRBD2 matches 8 bases. Germline-derived CDR1 and CDR2 are MNHEY and SMNVEV (reference sequence). V lost 2 bases and J lost 4; bases outside the gene matches: 7. The CDR3 is 15 residues long. This CDR3 reads CASSLTAGARYEQYF. The CDR3 DNA is TGTGCCAGCAGTTTAACAGCGGGAGCTCGATACGAGCAGTACTTC.

The rearrangement links TRBV7-2 to TRBJ2-1; TRBD2 matches at 8 bases. V trimming: 5 bases; J trimming: 0 bases; junction bases outside the gene matches: 15. The germline V gene encodes CDR1 SGHTA and CDR2 FQGNSA. The CDR3 spans 19 residues. The CDR3 sequence is CASSRRSVSGTLSYNEQFF. The CDR3 nucleotides read TGTGCCAGCAGCCGACGTTCCGTTAGCGGGACACTCTCCTACAATGAGCAGTTCTTC.

The chain is built from TRBV7-9 and TRBJ2-7; D is uncertain. Trimming took off 3 bases at V and 3 bases at J, with 9 bases between the two ends. Germline lookup yields CDR1 SEHNR and CDR2 FQNEAQ (reference sequence). The CDR3 consists of 13 residues. The CDR3 nucleotides read TGTGCCAGCAGCTTTCAGGAAAACTACGAGCAGTACTTC. Translating gives CASSFQENYEQYF.

This clonotype was observed many times. The rearrangement joins TRBV4-3 to TRBJ1-6, with TRBD1 matching over 8 bases. This CDR3 has 15 amino acids. With 4 bases clipped from V and 6 bases from J, the junction kept 5 bases outside the gene matches. Germline V lookup: CDR1 LGHNA, CDR2 YSLEER. This CDR3 reads CASSPTGASNSPLHF. The CDR3 bases are TGCGCCAGCAGCCCGACAGGGGCGAGTAATTCACCCCTCCACTTT.

The rearrangement links TRBV15 to TRBJ2-3; D remains ambiguous. The ends were cut back, 3 bases at V and 2 bases at J, with 12 bases in the middle. CDR3 size: 15 residues. Looked up from germline, CDR1 is LNHNV and CDR2 is YYDKDF (reference sequence). CDR3 sequence reads: CATSRPPLVTDTQYF. The CDR3 DNA sequence: TGTGCCACCAGCAGGCCACCCCTAGTCACAGATACGCAGTATTTT. The complete variable domain, with remaining parts taken from reference TRBV15 and TRBJ2-3, reads DAMVIQNPRYQVTQFGKPVTLSCSQTLNHNVMYWYQQKSSQAPKLLFHYYDKDFNNEADTPDNFQSRRPNTSFCFLDIRSPGLGDTAMYLCATSRPPLVTDTQYFGPGTRLTVL.

The chain is built from TRBV5-1 and TRBJ1-1; 7 bases agree with TRBD1. Trimming removed 5 bases from V and 4 bases from J; junction bases left unmatched: 8. CDR3 length equals 14 residues. CDR1 is SGHRS, CDR2 YFSETQ, per germline. The CDR3 coding sequence is TGCGCCAGCAGGGAGGGGGCGGGCAGCACTGAAGCTTTCTTT. Translation: CASREGAGSTEAFF.

The rearrangement links TRBV7-3 to TRBJ2-1, with a weak D call TRBD2 (6 bases). From germline, CDR1 is SGHTA and CDR2 FQGTGA. Trimming shortened V by 5 bases and J by 2 bases, and 13 bases separated the two germline ends. This CDR3 has 15 amino acids. The CDR3 coding sequence is TGTGCCAGCAGCGCCAACGGGAGAACCTACAATGAGCAGTTCTTC. Its translation: CASSANGRTYNEQFF.